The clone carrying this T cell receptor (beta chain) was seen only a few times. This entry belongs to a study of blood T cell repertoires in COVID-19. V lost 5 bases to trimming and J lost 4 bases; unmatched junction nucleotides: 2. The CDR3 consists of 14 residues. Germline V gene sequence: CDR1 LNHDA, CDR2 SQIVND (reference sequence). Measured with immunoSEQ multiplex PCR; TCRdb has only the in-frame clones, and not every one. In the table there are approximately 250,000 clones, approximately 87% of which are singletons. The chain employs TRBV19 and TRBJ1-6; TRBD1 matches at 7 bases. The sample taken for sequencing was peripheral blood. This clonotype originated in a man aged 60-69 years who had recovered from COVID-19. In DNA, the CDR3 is TGTGCCAGTAGTGACAGGGTGTATAATTCACCCCTCCACTTT. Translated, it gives CASSDRVYNSPLHF.